This passage covers 3 T cell receptor beta chains from one sample sequenced in a study of T cells after yellow fever vaccination. TCRdb ran MiXCR on the 5' RACE reads and lists one entry per CDR3 protein. The repertoire holds 95,000 to 100,000 distinct CDR3 sequences, with 5.8% as singletons. The sequences come from CD8+ T cells sorted from PBMCs, collected 10 days after the yellow fever booster vaccination. The receptors here all came from a man aged 18-30 years who received the YFV17D yellow fever vaccine.

The gene calls are TRBV12-3 or TRBV12-4 and TRBJ1-1, with D maybe TRBD1 (5 bases). The ends were cut back, 7 bases at V and 5 bases at J, with 17 bases in the middle. The CDR3 covers 14 residues. CDR3 DNA sequence: TGTGCCAGCACCTTCCTTGGGGGGGGGACTGAAGCTTTCTTT. Amino acid sequence: CASTFLGGGTEAFF.

This clonotype occurred many times. The V gene is TRBV29-1, the J gene TRBJ2-5, with 8 bases identical to TRBD1. The CDR3 has 12 amino acids. The V gene end was trimmed by 6 bases and the J gene end by 6 bases; junction bases not matched to a gene: 6. Germline-derived CDR1 and CDR2 are SQVTM and ANQGSEA. This CDR3 is CSVEDRAKTQYF. CDR3 coding DNA: TGCAGCGTAGAGGACAGGGCCAAGACCCAGTACTTC.

The rearrangement links TRBV19 to TRBJ2-2; D not resolved. The CDR3 is 15 amino acids. With 5 bases removed from V and 0 bases from J, the gap between germline ends came to 10 bases. CDR1 and CDR2 from the germline V gene are LNHDA and SQIVND (reference sequence). In nucleotides, the CDR3 is TGTGCCAGTAGTCCGGGCGTCTCGAACACCGGGGAGCTGTTTTTT. Translated: CASSPGVSNTGELFF.